This paragraph reports one T cell receptor (beta chain). Its antigen is not identified. The entry originates in a study of vaccination effects on CD4 cells after COVID-19. The data were produced by immunoSEQ multiplex PCR, yet TCRdb's version contains in-frame clones alone and is incomplete. The sample shows around 66,000 clones, about 74% of them seen only once. Germline V lookup: CDR1 MDHEN, CDR2 SYDVKM. V was trimmed by 0 bases and J by 0 bases, leaving 8 bases between them. The CDR3 covers 15 residues. Culturing for 10 to 11 days preceded CD4+ T cell isolation. Participants got two doses of BNT162b2 or mRNA-1273 vaccine. Negative nucleocapsid antibody tests before and after vaccination confirmed no previous SARS-CoV-2 infection.

The specimen was CD4+ T cells from PBMCs cultured without peptide, collected after COVID-19 vaccination. This receptor was obtained from a human donor who received a COVID-19 vaccine. This chain joins TRBV28 and TRBJ1-2; D gene unclear. CDR3 nucleotide sequence: TGTGCCAGCAGTTTATGGGGGAGCTCTAACTATGGCTACACCTTC. This translates into CASSLWGSSNYGYTF.